The 6 T cell receptor beta chains below were found in one sample sequenced in a study of cytomegalovirus exposure and HLA in healthy donors. PCR was performed using 60 Vbeta and 13 Jbeta primers. The assay was immunoSEQ multiplex PCR, and TCRdb's table has in-frame clones only and misses some. The table lists 150,000 to 200,000 clones, around 75% of them singletons. The sequencing input was PBMCs. Receptors were obtained from a woman aged 40 to 49 in good health and CMV-seropositive.

The chain links TRBV7-2 to TRBJ2-7, with TRBD1 identical over 12 bases. Germline trimming cut 5 bases from V and 7 bases from J; bases unmatched to any gene: 12. The germline V gene has CDR1 SGHTA and CDR2 FQGNSA. The CDR3 is made up of 16 amino acids. This CDR3 is CASSQKSGTGGEEQYF. The DNA for the CDR3 is TGTGCCAGCAGCCAGAAATCCGGGACAGGGGGCGAGGAGCAGTACTTC.

J is TRBJ2-1 and V is TRBV7-2; D might be TRBD2 (6 bases). The V gene lost 6 bases and the J gene lost 0 bases, with 9 bases spanning the gap. Germline loops: CDR1 SGHTA, CDR2 FQGNSA. This CDR3 region has 14 residues. The DNA of the CDR3 is TGTGCCAGCAGGGAGGACTACTCCTACAATGAGCAGTTCTTC. This encodes CASREDYSYNEQFF.

The count of this clone is one. The chain combines TRBV27 with TRBJ1-1; D is ambiguous. CDR1 and CDR2 from the germline V gene are MNHEY and SMNVEV (reference sequence). Trimming took off 7 bases at V and 4 bases at J, with 16 bases between the two ends. The CDR3 loop spans 14 amino acids. The CDR3 reads CASTPPGLGTEAFF. The CDR3, as DNA: TGTGCCAGCACCCCTCCGGGATTGGGCACTGAAGCTTTCTTT.

This clone has just a few counts. The rearrangement links TRBV9 to TRBJ1-3; 7 nucleotides match TRBD1. Germline assignment: CDR1 SGDLS and CDR2 YYNGEE. This CDR3 spans 14 amino acids. The V segment lost 3 bases and the J segment 8 bases; nucleotides outside the gene matches: 8. CDR3 coding DNA: TGTGCCAGCAGCGACCGACAGGGTGGGGACACCATATATTTT. It translates to CASSDRQGGDTIYF.

This chain uses TRBV4-1 with TRBJ1-3; D not resolved. The length of the CDR3 is 14 residues. Trimming pared 6 bases from V and 5 bases from J, leaving 14 bases between. Germline V CDR1 and CDR2: MGHRA, YSYEKL. The CDR3 is CASRDILARNTIYF. Written as DNA, the CDR3 is TGCGCCAGCAGGGATATTTTAGCTCGAAACACCATATATTTT.

The V and J genes are TRBV6-5 and TRBJ2-2, with no clear D. The CDR3 is 14 residues long. Trimming took 2 bases from V and 5 from J, leaving 9 bases between them. The germline V gene has CDR1 MNHEY and CDR2 SVGAGI. Written as DNA, the CDR3 is TGTGCCAGCAGTTACAGCTTCGAAACCGGGGAGCTGTTTTTT. Amino acids: CASSYSFETGELFF.